Each of the 22 T cell receptor beta chains below was sequenced from the same sample in a study of radiation and T cells in renal cell carcinoma. Documented time point: blood 4 weeks post-SBRT, at nephrectomy. Noted treatment: 15 Gy SBRT to primary tumor, nephrectomy 4 weeks later. The data were produced by immunoSEQ multiplex PCR, yet TCRdb's version contains in-frame clones alone and is incomplete. Among around 74,000 clones listed, roughly 85% were seen once. Sequencing was performed on blood, taken from a patient whose treatment included radiotherapy and nephrectomy. These receptors all come from a woman in her sixties or seventies with renal cell carcinoma.

With respect to this clone: The junction differs from germline at one of its ends, possibly a read error. The chain joins TRBV2 to TRBJ1-2; D is ambiguous. The CDR3 has 13 amino acids. The germline CDR1 and CDR2 sequences are SNHLY and FYNNEI. CDR3 region: CASREEAGYGHTF. The CDR3 region has the DNA TGTGCCAGCAGGGAGGAGGCGGGCTATGGCCACACCTTC.

This clone was seen once. J is TRBJ1-1 and V is TRBV18, with D maybe TRBD1 (6 bases). CDR3 length: 17 residues. Deletions cut 4 bases from V and 1 base from J, with 19 bases between. Germline-derived CDR1 and CDR2 are KGHSH and LQKENI. CDR3 sequence (DNA): TGTGCCAGCTCACAGGAATGGGCAGGGGCGAGGAACACTGAAGCTTTCTTT. This encodes CASSQEWAGARNTEAFF. The full variable domain, with the rest looked up from reference TRBV18 and TRBJ1-1, is NAGVMQNPRHLVRRRGQEARLRCSPMKGHSHVYWYRQLPEEGLKFMVYLQKENIIDESGMPKERFSAEFPKEGPSILRIQQVVRGDSAAYFCASSQEWAGARNTEAFFGQGTRLTVV.

The chain carries TRBV9 and TRBJ2-2, with 7 bases lining up with TRBD1. Unmatched junction bases numbered 8, after V lost 0 bases and J lost 6 bases. This CDR3 is built from 16 residues. Per germline, CDR1 SGDLS and CDR2 YYNGEE. The CDR3 DNA reads TGTGCCAGCAGCGTAGAAGGGACAGTATTTCCCGGGGAGCTGTTTTTT. It translates to CASSVEGTVFPGELFF.

V is TRBV28 and J is TRBJ2-3, with TRBD2 as a possible D gene (7 bases). The CDR3 spans 13 residues. The germline CDR1 and CDR2 sequences are MDHEN and SYDVKM. V was clipped by 8 bases and J by 8 bases, with 17 bases between them. The CDR3, as DNA: TGTGCCAGCGCGGCGGGGGCCCCGAGTACGCAGTATTTT. Translated, it gives CASAAGAPSTQYF.

This chain connects TRBV7-9 to TRBJ1-5; TRBD1 agrees at 9 bases. Germline loops: CDR1 SEHNR, CDR2 FQNEAQ (reference sequence). This CDR3 is 13 amino acids long. With 7 bases clipped from V and 7 bases from J, the junction kept 5 bases outside the gene matches. The CDR3 here is CASTGTGRQPQHF. Here the CDR3 DNA reads TGTGCCAGCACCGGGACAGGGAGGCAGCCCCAGCATTTT.

The chain is built from TRBV6-5 and TRBJ2-1; the match to TRBD2 covers 10 bases. The germline V gene has CDR1 MNHEY and CDR2 SVGAGI. V shed 5 bases and J 2 bases; nucleotides not matched to a gene: 3. The CDR3 loop spans 15 amino acids. CDR3 nucleotides: TGTGCCAGCAGTCGAAGCGGGAGGGCCTACAATGAGCAGTTCTTC. Protein sequence: CASSRSGRAYNEQFF.

This chain links TRBV5-8 with TRBJ1-2, with 10 bases lining up with TRBD1. Trimming removed 4 bases from V and 0 bases from J; junction bases left unmatched: 3. The germline V gene encodes CDR1 SGHTS and CDR2 YDEGEE. The CDR3 extends over 15 amino acids. CDR3 DNA sequence: TGTGCCAGCAGCCTCGGACAGGGGGCTAACTATGGCTACACCTTC. It codes for CASSLGQGANYGYTF.

This clone has only a few counts. The rearrangement uses TRBV6-1 and TRBJ2-3; 8 positions match TRBD1. Per germline, CDR1 MNHNS and CDR2 SASEGT. The CDR3 is made up of 15 amino acids. With 7 bases clipped from V and 1 base from J, the junction kept 7 bases outside the gene matches. DNA for the CDR3: TGTGCCAGCAAGTTCGACAGGGGCGGCACAGATACGCAGTATTTT. Protein product: CASKFDRGGTDTQYF.

The chain couples TRBV18 to TRBJ1-5; D perhaps matches TRBD1 (5 bases). Trimming removed 3 bases at V and 5 bases at J, with 11 bases between. Per the germline V gene, CDR1 is KGHSH and CDR2 is LQKENI. This CDR3 contains 14 residues. DNA for the CDR3: TGTGCCAGCTCACCCAGGGCGGGAGATCAGCCCCAGCATTTT. Translated: CASSPRAGDQPQHF.

The chain recombines TRBV7-6 with TRBJ2-1, with a possible D match to TRBD2 (5 bases). CDR1 SGHVS and CDR2 FNYEAQ come from the germline V gene. With 1 base removed from V and 8 bases from J, the gap between germline ends came to 12 bases. This CDR3 has 14 amino acids. The CDR3 bases are TGTGCCAGCAGCTTAGGGATTACCGGGGATGAGCAGTTCTTC. The encoded protein is CASSLGITGDEQFF.

The rearrangement uses TRBV9 and TRBJ1-1, with TRBD1 matching 11 bases. The CDR3 is 16 residues long. Germline trimming cut 5 bases from V and 4 bases from J; bases unmatched to any gene: 10. CDR1 is SGDLS, CDR2 YYNGEE, per germline. This CDR3 reads CASSGGTGGFGTEAFF. The CDR3 nucleotides read TGTGCCAGCAGTGGGGGGACAGGGGGATTCGGCACTGAAGCTTTCTTT. Full variable domain (missing parts from reference TRBV9 and TRBJ1-1): DSGVTQTPKHLITATGQRVTLRCSPRSGDLSVYWYQQSLDQGLQFLIQYYNGEERAKGNILERFSAQQFPDLHSELNLSSLELGDSALYFCASSGGTGGFGTEAFFGQGTRLTVV.

The chain couples TRBV2 to TRBJ2-7; the D is unclear. Germline CDR1 reads SNHLY; CDR2 reads FYNNEI. The CDR3 length is 13 residues. Trimming took off 5 bases at V and 2 bases at J, with 10 bases between the two ends. CDR3: CASSYWLTYEQYF. The CDR3 DNA reads TGTGCCAGCAGTTACTGGTTAACCTACGAGCAGTACTTC.

This clone was observed a handful of times. CDR3 nucleotides: TGTGCCAGTAGAGAGCGTCTCCGGGACAGGGCAGACAAAAACACCATATATTTT. Its protein is CASRERLRDRADKNTIYF. This rearrangement joins TRBV19 to TRBJ1-3; 9 nucleotides match TRBD1. This CDR3 comprises 18 residues. Germline V lookup: CDR1 LNHDA, CDR2 SQIVND (reference sequence). Losses at the gene ends were 6 bases for V and 6 bases for J; bases not matched to a gene: 18.

J is TRBJ1-1 and V is TRBV7-2, with D tentatively TRBD1 (5 bases). V shed 3 bases and J shed 5 bases, with 16 bases lying between them. CDR1 and CDR2 from the germline V gene are SGHTA and FQGNSA. This CDR3 is 15 amino acids long. The CDR3 region has the DNA TGTGCCAGCAGCTTGTCGGTGGGGGTAGAAACTGAAGCTTTCTTT. It encodes CASSLSVGVETEAFF.

Note on this clone: A read error may account for a junction end that differs from germline. This specimen includes other DNA sequences encoding the same CDR3. The chain joins TRBV4-1 to TRBJ1-2; TRBD1 might be the D (5 bases). The germline V gene encodes CDR1 MGHRA and CDR2 YSYEKL. The CDR3 has 13 residues. CDR3 sequence reads: CASSHSGDLAGNF. CDR3 coding DNA: TGTGCCAGCAGCCATTCCGGGGACTTGGCGGGAAACTTC.

CDR3 sequence (DNA): TGTGCCAGTAGTATTGGCATCGGCGGAAACAATGAGCAGTTCTTC. This translates into CASSIGIGGNNEQFF. V gene TRBV19 combines with J gene TRBJ2-1; no clear D. V lost 3 bases and J 5 bases, leaving 14 bases between the germline ends. This CDR3 region has 15 residues. Germline V gene data show CDR1 as LNHDA and CDR2 as SQIVND (reference sequence).

The chain uses TRBV5-5 and TRBJ2-7, with D maybe TRBD1 (6 bases). CDR1 and CDR2 (germline): SGHKS, YYEKEE (reference sequence). CDR3 length: 14 residues. V was pared by 5 bases and J by 6 bases, with 18 bases between. The CDR3 spells CASSSAPGELEQYF. CDR3 sequence (DNA): TGTGCCAGCAGTTCGGCCCCAGGGGAGCTCGAGCAGTACTTC.

The chain employs TRBV19 and TRBJ1-1; D not certain. CDR3 length: 15 amino acids. The germline V gene encodes CDR1 LNHDA and CDR2 SQIVND (reference sequence). The ends were cut back, 1 base at V and 6 bases at J, with 15 bases in the middle. The CDR3 coding sequence is TGTGCCAGTAGTATAGGCCTCTCCCGGGTCGCTGAAGCTTTCTTT. It translates to CASSIGLSRVAEAFF.

The CDR3 sequence: CASSSGGAVYNEQFF. The CDR3 DNA reads TGTGCCAGCAGTTCCGGGGGGGCCGTCTACAATGAGCAGTTCTTC. This sequence joins TRBV27 and TRBJ2-1; 8 bases align to TRBD2. The length of the CDR3 is 15 residues. Per the germline V gene, CDR1 is MNHEY and CDR2 is SMNVEV (reference sequence). V was clipped by 4 bases and J by 3 bases; unmatched bases: 5.

This chain links TRBV11-2 with TRBJ2-7; TRBD2 aligns across 7 bases. Germline CDR1 and CDR2: SGHAT and FQNNGV. The CDR3 covers 15 residues. Trimming cost V 5 bases and J 6 bases; bases outside gene matches: 13. The CDR3, as DNA: TGTGCCAGCAGCCAAATCTGGGAGGGTATCATCGAGCAGTACTTC. Translated, it gives CASSQIWEGIIEQYF.

The rearrangement uses TRBV6-5 and TRBJ2-7; the D is unclear. The germline V and J ends were trimmed by 5 bases and 6 bases, with 11 bases remaining between them. The CDR3 runs 12 residues. In germline, CDR1 is MNHEY, CDR2 SVGAGI. CDR3 sequence (DNA): TGTGCCAGCAGTAACCCCTCGGGCGAGCAGTACTTC. As protein: CASSNPSGEQYF.

Concerning this clone: The same CDR3 is also encoded by other DNA sequences in this sample. The V and J genes are TRBV9 and TRBJ2-2, with D unclear. Trimming shortened V by 0 bases and J by 5 bases, and 2 bases separated the two germline ends. The length of the CDR3 is 12 residues. CDR1 is SGDLS and CDR2 is YYNGEE in the germline V gene. The CDR3 region has the DNA TGTGCCAGCAGCGTAGATACCGGGGAGCTGTTTTTT. Protein: CASSVDTGELFF.